The entry below describes one TCR beta chain. This sample is drawn from a study of blood T cell repertoires in COVID-19. Overall study context: COVID-19 samples collected from the United States, Italy and Spain covered acute and convalescent phases. T cells, B-cell-depleted T cells, or PBMCs provided the cDNA or gDNA that served as material.

TCRdb's copy holds only in-frame clones and misses some; the assay was immunoSEQ multiplex PCR. The sample lists under 250,000 clones, about 83% occurring once. V dropped 0 bases and J dropped 6; count of bases not matched to a gene: 11. Per the germline V gene, CDR1 is SGHTA and CDR2 is FQGTGA. This CDR3 is built from 17 residues. Sequencing was done on a sample of peripheral blood. This clonotype was obtained from a woman aged 45-59 years with active or convalescent COVID-19. This chain connects TRBV7-3 to TRBJ2-3; 8 bases align to TRBD2. The CDR3 protein is CASSLTGLAGEGDTQYF. CDR3 in DNA: TGTGCCAGCAGCTTAACGGGGCTAGCGGGCGAGGGGGATACGCAGTATTTT.